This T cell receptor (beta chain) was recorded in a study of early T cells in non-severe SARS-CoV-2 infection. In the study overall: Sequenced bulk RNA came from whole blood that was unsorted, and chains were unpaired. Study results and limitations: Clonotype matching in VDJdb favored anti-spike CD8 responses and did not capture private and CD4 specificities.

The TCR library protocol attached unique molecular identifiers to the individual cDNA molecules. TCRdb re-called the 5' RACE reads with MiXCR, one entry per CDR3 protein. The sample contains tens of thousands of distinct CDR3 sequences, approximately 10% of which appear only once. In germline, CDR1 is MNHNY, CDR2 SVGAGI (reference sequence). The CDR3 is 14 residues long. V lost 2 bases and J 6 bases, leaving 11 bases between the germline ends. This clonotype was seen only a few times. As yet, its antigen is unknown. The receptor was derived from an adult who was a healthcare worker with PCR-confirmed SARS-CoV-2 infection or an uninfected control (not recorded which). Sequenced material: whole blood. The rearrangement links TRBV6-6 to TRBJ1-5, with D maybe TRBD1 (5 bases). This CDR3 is CASSYPGEGQPQHF. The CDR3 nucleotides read TGTGCCAGCAGTTACCCGGGGGAGGGTCAGCCCCAGCATTTT.